This T cell receptor beta chain was identified during a study of identical twins. Study-wide findings and caveats: Insertion counts were lower in abundant cord blood beta clonotypes, a trend that memory repertoires did not show.

Using its own MiXCR run on the 5' RACE reads, TCRdb lists one record per CDR3 protein. The sample yields around 960,000 distinct CDR3 sequences, approximately 13% seen once. This clonotype was picked up a small number of times. Its antigen is as yet unknown. A further study also used this sample, focusing on yellow fever vaccine responses in identical twins.

The TCR sequence derives from a woman aged 18-30 years in good health. The sequencing input was PBMCs.

CDR3 DNA sequence: TGTGCCAGCAGCCAAGATAAGAGGGGGGCCACCTACACTGAAGCTTTCTTT. Amino acid sequence: CASSQDKRGATYTEAFF. This chain uses TRBV3-1 with TRBJ1-1, with TRBD1 as a possible D gene (6 bases). The CDR3 is made up of 17 amino acids. Deletions cut 0 bases from V and 3 bases from J, with 17 bases between. CDR1 is LGHDT and CDR2 is YNNKEL in the germline V gene (reference sequence).